This TCR beta chain was identified in a study of CD8+ T cells in alopecia areata listed by TCRdb under 2018. About the full investigation: The treated patients, all with moderate-to-severe alopecia areata, were enrolled in an open-label pilot trial of oral tofacitinib given at 5 to 10 mg twice daily. Tofacitinib was given for 6 to 18 months, followed by 6 months of follow-up off drug to assess delayed response and recurrence. To study T cell clonal expansion in alopecia areata, the researchers applied high-throughput TCRbeta sequencing to both the C3H/HeJ mouse model and human patients. Human TCRbeta sequencing covered scalp tissue and sorted CD4+ and CD8+ peripheral blood T cells from patchy and totalis/universalis alopecia areata patients and healthy controls. Tofacitinib-treated patients had biopsies at baseline and at 4 and 24 weeks of treatment, with a later scalp biopsy in several patients. Scalp clonality was compared across normal scalp (n=4), patchy alopecia areata scalp (n=8), and alopecia totalis/universalis scalp (n=8). RNA came from the PAXgene miRNA kit for fixed scalp, the miRNeasy kit for PBMCs, and the RNeasy kit for mouse skin. Amplification of TCRbeta CDR3 regions was done by immunoSEQ multiplex PCR using 35 Vbeta forward primers and 13 Jbeta reverse primers.

Library creation used the immunoSEQ multiplex PCR assay. RNA was extracted from all samples and reverse transcribed into cDNA as template for TCR sequencing. SuperScript III was used for first-strand cDNA synthesis, primed with a 2:1 mix of oligo-dT and random hexamers. Amplification bias was assessed with a synthetic immune receptor repertoire, and residual bias was removed computationally. Concerning the study's data processing: Raw reads were preprocessed to remove errors, and CDR3 was defined by IMGT conventions from the conserved cysteine to phenylalanine. Clonality was computed as 1 minus the Shannon entropy, with the entropy normalized by log2 of the number of productive unique TCRs. Scalp TCRbeta sequences were cross-referenced with sorted blood CD4 and CD8 repertoires so that the CD4 or CD8 identity of scalp clones could be inferred. TCRdb provides this immuneACCESS table in a form limited to in-frame rearrangements. Some clones are lacking; in checked studies, under half of them reflect an unresolved V gene, and why the rest are absent is not known. From that table come the V and J calls and clone size; the DNA was used to work out D and trimming. This sample holds some 130,000 clones; roughly 62% were observed only once. The top ten constitute about 6.8% of the sample.

The sample's time point label, in plain terms: baseline before oral tofacitinib. Lesional scalp punch biopsies and peripheral blood were obtained from alopecia areata patients. PBMCs were separated by density centrifugation and stained for CD3, CD4 and CD8, after which CD4+ and CD8+ T cells were sorted on a FACSAria. The germline ends are 9 bases apart after V is trimmed by 5 bases and J by 2 bases. Based on the germline V gene, the CDR1 and CDR2 sequences are SQVTM and ANQGSEA. The CDR3 goes from the cysteine to the phenylalanine over 12 residues. The kept DNA is CDR3 alone, 36 bases in frame from the first base. This clone came up once. Its antigen is unknown. One base away there is no much larger clone; base qualities are not given. What the work shows at the level of the full study, not this receptor alone: Lesional scalp, especially in alopecia totalis/universalis, showed higher clonality and more expanded CD8+ clones than normal scalp, suggesting antigenic drive. Scalp TCR repertoire analysis is complicated because resident alphabeta T cells in normal human skin are also sequenced, whereas mouse skin is dominated by gammadelta T cells. Shared TCR sequences between patients were less evident than in mice, which may be partly attributable to HLA diversity in the patient population.

The sequence derives from a human donor with alopecia areata. The V and J segments used are TRBV29-1 and TRBJ1-2; the D gene cannot be named for sure. Sequenced material: CD4+ T cells sorted from blood, taken at week 0. The CDR3 loop reads CSVWASNYGYTF. The base sequence is TGCAGCGTTTGGGCGTCCAACTATGGCTACACCTTC.